Listed below are T cell receptor beta chains from one sample, sequenced in a study of blood T cell repertoires in COVID-19. Measured with immunoSEQ multiplex PCR; TCRdb has only the in-frame clones, and not every one. The sample consists of 45,000 to 60,000 clones, about 85% of them appearing once. The sample consisted of peripheral blood. All receptors derive from a woman aged 80 or over with acute or convalescent COVID-19. The CDR3 runs from the conserved cysteine through the conserved F or W. The order of the fields is D gene, J gene, clone size, V gene, CDR3 DNA, CDR3 protein. A D gene is named only where the DNA matches it firmly. The size of a clone is reported for some rows only, either as once, few or many, or as a class for expanded clones.

d_call: -
j_call: TRBJ2-5
clone_size: -
v_call: TRBV7-2
cdr3_nt: TGTGCCAGCAGCTGGAAGCAAGCGGAGACCCAGTACTTC
cdr3_aa: CASSWKQAETQYF

d_call: -
j_call: TRBJ1-1
clone_size: -
v_call: TRBV6-5
cdr3_nt: TGTGCCAGCAGTTACGGGGGCGGTGAAGCTTTCTTT
cdr3_aa: CASSYGGGEAFF

d_call: -
j_call: TRBJ2-3
clone_size: -
v_call: TRBV6-1
cdr3_nt: TGTGCCAGCAGTGAAGGGACAGTTGTCAATACGCAGTATTTT
cdr3_aa: CASSEGTVVNTQYF

d_call: -
j_call: TRBJ2-5
clone_size: -
v_call: TRBV5-1
cdr3_nt: TGCGCCAGCAGAGCCCAAGAGACCCAGTACTTC
cdr3_aa: CASRAQETQYF

d_call: TRBD2
j_call: TRBJ2-1
clone_size: -
v_call: TRBV7-8
cdr3_nt: TGTGCCAGCAGCTTAGTGATTGGTGGGGGGGGCTACAATGAGCAGTTCTTC
cdr3_aa: CASSLVIGGGGYNEQFF

d_call: TRBD1
j_call: TRBJ1-5
clone_size: -
v_call: TRBV19
cdr3_nt: TGTGCCAGTAGTGGGACAGGGAAAAATCAGCCCCAGCATTTT
cdr3_aa: CASSGTGKNQPQHF

d_call: -
j_call: TRBJ2-5
clone_size: -
v_call: TRBV5-8
cdr3_nt: TGTGCCAGCAGCGAAAGCCGAACTAGCCGTGAAGGGACCCAGTACTTC
cdr3_aa: CASSESRTSREGTQYF

d_call: -
j_call: TRBJ2-2
clone_size: -
v_call: TRBV14
cdr3_nt: TGTGCCAGCAGCTCCGGACTCGCGGGGGCGGCGGGGGAGCTGTTTTTT
cdr3_aa: CASSSGLAGAAGELFF

d_call: -
j_call: TRBJ2-2
clone_size: -
v_call: TRBV15
cdr3_nt: TGTGCCACCAGCAGACCAAATGCCGGGGAGCTGTTTTTT
cdr3_aa: CATSRPNAGELFF

d_call: -
j_call: TRBJ2-6
clone_size: -
v_call: TRBV7-8
cdr3_nt: TGTGCCAGCAGCTATAGCTCTGGGGCCAACGTCCTGACTTTC
cdr3_aa: CASSYSSGANVLTF

d_call: -
j_call: TRBJ1-2
clone_size: -
v_call: TRBV10-1
cdr3_nt: TGCGCCAGCAGTGACGCCCCAGGGGACCCCTATGGCTACACCTTC
cdr3_aa: CASSDAPGDPYGYTF

d_call: TRBD2
j_call: TRBJ2-1
clone_size: -
v_call: TRBV20-1
cdr3_nt: TGCAGTGCTAGTCTCGGCGGGGGGAGCTCCTACAATGAGCAGTTCTTC
cdr3_aa: CSASLGGGSSYNEQFF

d_call: -
j_call: TRBJ1-2
clone_size: -
v_call: TRBV24-1
cdr3_nt: TGTGCCACCAGTGACGCGAGCTATGGCTACACCTTC
cdr3_aa: CATSDASYGYTF

d_call: -
j_call: TRBJ1-3
clone_size: once
v_call: TRBV7-2
cdr3_nt: TGTGCCAGCAGTACGGGGTCTGGAAACACCATATATTTT
cdr3_aa: CASSTGSGNTIYF

d_call: -
j_call: TRBJ2-2
clone_size: few
v_call: TRBV3-1/TRBV3-2
cdr3_nt: TGTGCCAGCAGCCCCTCGGGGAGTGCCGGGGAGCTGTTTTTT
cdr3_aa: CASSPSGSAGELFF

d_call: TRBD1
j_call: TRBJ1-2
clone_size: -
v_call: TRBV10-3
cdr3_nt: TGTGCCATCAGTGGAGGACAGGGGGTAGATTCTAACTATGGCTACACCTTC
cdr3_aa: CAISGGQGVDSNYGYTF

d_call: TRBD1
j_call: TRBJ2-2
clone_size: once
v_call: TRBV2
cdr3_nt: TGTGCCAGCAGCGGACAGGGAACGAACACCGGGGAGCTGTTTTTT
cdr3_aa: CASSGQGTNTGELFF

d_call: -
j_call: TRBJ2-7
clone_size: -
v_call: TRBV4-1
cdr3_nt: TGCGCCAGCAGCCCCTTCGGGGGCTACGAGCAGTACTTC
cdr3_aa: CASSPFGGYEQYF

d_call: -
j_call: TRBJ2-3
clone_size: -
v_call: TRBV18
cdr3_nt: TGTGCCAGCTCACCCCTACGCACAGATACGCAGTATTTT
cdr3_aa: CASSPLRTDTQYF

d_call: TRBD1
j_call: TRBJ1-1
clone_size: many
v_call: TRBV5-6
cdr3_nt: TGTGCCAGCAGCTGGGGGACAGGCACTGAAGCTTTCTTT
cdr3_aa: CASSWGTGTEAFF

d_call: -
j_call: TRBJ1-5
clone_size: -
v_call: TRBV6-6
cdr3_nt: TGTGCCAGCAGTTACCAGGGGAGTAGCGGCAATCAGCCCCAGCATTTT
cdr3_aa: CASSYQGSSGNQPQHF

d_call: TRBD1
j_call: TRBJ2-7
clone_size: few
v_call: TRBV4-2
cdr3_nt: TGTGCCAGCAGCCGAGGGACAGGGGGCTGGTACGAGCAGTACTTC
cdr3_aa: CASSRGTGGWYEQYF

d_call: TRBD1
j_call: TRBJ2-7
clone_size: once
v_call: TRBV5-1
cdr3_nt: TGCGCCAGCAGCTTGATAGGGACAGGGGGCTACGAGCAGTACTTC
cdr3_aa: CASSLIGTGGYEQYF

d_call: TRBD2
j_call: TRBJ2-1
clone_size: -
v_call: TRBV19
cdr3_nt: TGTGCCAGTAGTAATAGCGGGGGACACTTCTCCTACAATGAGCAGTTCTTC
cdr3_aa: CASSNSGGHFSYNEQFF